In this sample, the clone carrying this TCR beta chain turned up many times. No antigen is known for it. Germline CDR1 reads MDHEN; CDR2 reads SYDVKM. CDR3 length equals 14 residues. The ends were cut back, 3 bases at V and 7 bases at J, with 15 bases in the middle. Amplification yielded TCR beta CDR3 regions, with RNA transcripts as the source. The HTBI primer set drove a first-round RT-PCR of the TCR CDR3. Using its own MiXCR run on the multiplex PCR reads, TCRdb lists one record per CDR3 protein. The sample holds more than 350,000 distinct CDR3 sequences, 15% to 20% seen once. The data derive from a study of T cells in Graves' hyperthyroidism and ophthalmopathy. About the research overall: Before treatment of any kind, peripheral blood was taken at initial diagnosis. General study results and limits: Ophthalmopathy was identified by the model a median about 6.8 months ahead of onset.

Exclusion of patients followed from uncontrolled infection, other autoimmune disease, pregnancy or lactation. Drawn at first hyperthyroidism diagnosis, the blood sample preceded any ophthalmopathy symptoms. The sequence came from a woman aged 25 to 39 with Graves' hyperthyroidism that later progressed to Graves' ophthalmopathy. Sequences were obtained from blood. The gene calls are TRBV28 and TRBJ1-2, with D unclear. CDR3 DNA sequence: TGTGCCAGCAGTTTGGGAGGTGATCTCGCTGGCTACACCTTC. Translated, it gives CASSLGGDLAGYTF.